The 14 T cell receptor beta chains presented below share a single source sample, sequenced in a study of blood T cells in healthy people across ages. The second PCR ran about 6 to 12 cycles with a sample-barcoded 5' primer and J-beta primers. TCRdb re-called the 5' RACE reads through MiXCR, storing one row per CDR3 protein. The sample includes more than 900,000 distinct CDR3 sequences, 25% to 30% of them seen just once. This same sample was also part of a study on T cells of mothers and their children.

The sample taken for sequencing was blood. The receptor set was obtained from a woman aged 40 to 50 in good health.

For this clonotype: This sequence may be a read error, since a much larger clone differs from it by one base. The CDR3 bases are TGTGCCATCAGCTCCGGACTAGCGGCCCACTACGAGCAGTACTTC. Protein product: CAISSGLAAHYEQYF. V is TRBV7-2 and J is TRBJ2-5, with TRBD2 matching 10 bases. Matching the DNA end better, TRBJ2-7 makes the J call doubtful. The CDR3 sequence is 15 residues long. Germline CDR1 reads SGHTA; CDR2 reads FQGNSA.

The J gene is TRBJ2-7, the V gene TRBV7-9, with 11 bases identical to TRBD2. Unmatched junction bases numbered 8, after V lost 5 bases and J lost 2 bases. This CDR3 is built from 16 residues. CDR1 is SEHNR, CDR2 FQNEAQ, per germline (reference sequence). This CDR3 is CASSPRTSGLTYEQYF. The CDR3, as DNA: TGTGCCAGCAGCCCCCGGACTAGCGGGCTCACCTACGAGCAGTACTTC.

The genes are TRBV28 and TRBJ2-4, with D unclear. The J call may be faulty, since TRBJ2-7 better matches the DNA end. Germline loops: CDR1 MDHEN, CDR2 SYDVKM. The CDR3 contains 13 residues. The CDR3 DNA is TGTGCCAGCAGTAACATCGTGATCTACGAGCAGTACTTC. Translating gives CASSNIVIYEQYF.

The CDR3 protein is CSALTGPGNTIYF. The DNA of the CDR3 is TGCAGCGCCCTCACAGGTCCTGGAAACACCATATATTTT. The V gene is TRBV29-1, the J gene TRBJ1-3; D is perhaps TRBD1 (5 bases). Trimming removed 7 bases from V and 2 bases from J, with 12 bases in between. Germline values: CDR1 SQVTM, CDR2 ANQGSEA. The CDR3 totals 13 residues. Full variable domain (outside the CDR3, taken from reference TRBV29-1 and TRBJ1-3): SAVISQKPSRDICQRGTSLTIQCQVDSQVTMMFWYRQQPGQSLTLIATANQGSEATYESGFVIDKFPISRPNLTFSTLTVSNMSPEDSSIYLCSALTGPGNTIYFGEGSWLTVV.

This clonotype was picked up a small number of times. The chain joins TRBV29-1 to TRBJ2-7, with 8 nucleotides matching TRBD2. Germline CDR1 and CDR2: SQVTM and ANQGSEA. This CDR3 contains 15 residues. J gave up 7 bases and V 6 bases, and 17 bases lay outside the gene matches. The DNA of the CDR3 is TGCAGCGTAGGGATTTCGGGGGGGCGCGACAATGAGCAGTACTTC. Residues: CSVGISGGRDNEQYF.

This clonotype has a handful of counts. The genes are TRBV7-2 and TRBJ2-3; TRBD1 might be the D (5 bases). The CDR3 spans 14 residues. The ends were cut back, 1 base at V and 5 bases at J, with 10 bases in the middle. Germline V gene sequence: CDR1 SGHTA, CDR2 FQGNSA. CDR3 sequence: CASSLGQSIDTQYF. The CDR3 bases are TGTGCCAGCAGCTTAGGACAGTCAATAGATACGCAGTATTTT. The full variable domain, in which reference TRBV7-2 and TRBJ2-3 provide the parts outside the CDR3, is GAGVSQSPSNKVTEKGKDVELRCDPISGHTALYWYRQSLGQGLEFLIYFQGNSAPDKSGLPSDRFSAERTGGSVSTLTIQRTQQEDSAVYLCASSLGQSIDTQYFGPGTRLTVL.

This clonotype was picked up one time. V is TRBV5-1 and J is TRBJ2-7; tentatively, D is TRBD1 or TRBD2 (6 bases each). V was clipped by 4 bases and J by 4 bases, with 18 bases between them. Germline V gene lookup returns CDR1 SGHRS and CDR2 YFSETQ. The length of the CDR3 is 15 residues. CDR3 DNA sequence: TGCGCCAGCAGCCTCGGGGGCTTCAAGTGGTACGAGCAGTACTTC. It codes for CASSLGGFKWYEQYF.

CDR3 bases: TGTGCCAGCAGCTTGGGGGTACAGGCCGCCGTCAATCAGCCCCAGCATTTT. Translated, it gives CASSLGVQAAVNQPQHF. This chain links TRBV5-6 with TRBJ1-5, with a weak D call TRBD1 (5 bases). The CDR3 runs 17 residues. The V gene lost 0 bases and the J gene lost 3 bases, with 16 bases spanning the gap. Per germline, CDR1 SGHDT and CDR2 YYEEEE. The whole variable domain, filled in from reference TRBV5-6 and TRBJ1-5, reads DAGVTQSPTHLIKTRGQQVTLRCSPKSGHDTVSWYQQALGQGPQFIFQYYEEEERQRGNFPDRFSGHQFPNYSSELNVNALLLGDSALYLCASSLGVQAAVNQPQHFGDGTRLSIL.

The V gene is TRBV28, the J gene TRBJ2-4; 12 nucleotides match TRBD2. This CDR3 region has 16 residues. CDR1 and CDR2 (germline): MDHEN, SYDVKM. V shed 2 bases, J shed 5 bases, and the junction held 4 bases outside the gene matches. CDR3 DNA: TGTGCCAGCAGTTTACTAGCGGGGGGGATCCAAAACATTCAGTACTTC. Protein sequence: CASSLLAGGIQNIQYF. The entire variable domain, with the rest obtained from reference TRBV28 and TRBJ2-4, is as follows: DVKVTQSSRYLVKRTGEKVFLECVQDMDHENMFWYRQDPGLGLRLIYFSYDVKMKEKGDIPEGYSVSREKKERFSLILESASTNQTSMYLCASSLLAGGIQNIQYFGAGTRLSVL.

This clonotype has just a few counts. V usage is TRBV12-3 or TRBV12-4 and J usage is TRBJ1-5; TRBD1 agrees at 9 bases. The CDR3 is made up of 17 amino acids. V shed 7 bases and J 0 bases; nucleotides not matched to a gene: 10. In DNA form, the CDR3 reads TGTGCCAGCACCGGGACAGGGTTAAGAAATAGCAATCAGCCCCAGCATTTT. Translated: CASTGTGLRNSNQPQHF.

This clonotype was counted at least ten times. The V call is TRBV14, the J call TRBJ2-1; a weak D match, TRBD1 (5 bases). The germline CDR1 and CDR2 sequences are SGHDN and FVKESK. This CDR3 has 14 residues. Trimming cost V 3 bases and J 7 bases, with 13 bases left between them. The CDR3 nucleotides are TGTGCCAGCAGCCATGATCAGGGAAGGAATGAGCAGTTCTTC. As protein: CASSHDQGRNEQFF.

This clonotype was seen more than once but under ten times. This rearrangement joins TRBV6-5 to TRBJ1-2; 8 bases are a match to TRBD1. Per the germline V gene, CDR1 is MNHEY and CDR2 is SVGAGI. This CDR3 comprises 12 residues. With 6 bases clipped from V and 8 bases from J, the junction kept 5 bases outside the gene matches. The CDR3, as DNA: TGTGCCAGCAGACCAGGGGGCGACGGCTACACCTTC. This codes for CASRPGGDGYTF.

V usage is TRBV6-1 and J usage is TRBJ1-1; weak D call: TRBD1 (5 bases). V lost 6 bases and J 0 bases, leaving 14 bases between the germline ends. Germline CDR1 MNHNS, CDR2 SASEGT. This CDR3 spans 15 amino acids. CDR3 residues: CASRVGVPMNTEAFF. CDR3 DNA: TGTGCCAGCAGGGTAGGGGTTCCGATGAACACTGAAGCTTTCTTT.

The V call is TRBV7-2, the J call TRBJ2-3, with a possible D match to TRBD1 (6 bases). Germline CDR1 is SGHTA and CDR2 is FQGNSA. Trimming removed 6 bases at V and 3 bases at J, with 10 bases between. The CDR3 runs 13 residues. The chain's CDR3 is CASSYGQTDTQYF. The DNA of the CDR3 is TGTGCCAGCAGTTACGGACAGACAGATACGCAGTATTTT.